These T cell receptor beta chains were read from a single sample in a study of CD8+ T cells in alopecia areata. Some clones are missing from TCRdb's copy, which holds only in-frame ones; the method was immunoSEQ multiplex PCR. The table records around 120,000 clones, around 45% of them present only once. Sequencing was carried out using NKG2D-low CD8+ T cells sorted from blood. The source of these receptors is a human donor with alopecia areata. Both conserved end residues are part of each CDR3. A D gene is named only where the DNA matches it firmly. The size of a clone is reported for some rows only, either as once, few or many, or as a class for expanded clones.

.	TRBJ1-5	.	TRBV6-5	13	CASSYSTGQPQHF	TGTGCCAGCAGTTACTCGACTGGCCAGCCCCAGCATTTT
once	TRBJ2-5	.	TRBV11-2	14	CASSLLSGVETQYF	TGTGCCAGCAGCTTACTATCAGGCGTGGAGACCCAGTACTTC
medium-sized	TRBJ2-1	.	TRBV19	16	CASRDTVGGEVNEQFF	TGTGCCAGTAGGGATACGGTCGGGGGAGAGGTGAATGAGCAGTTCTTC
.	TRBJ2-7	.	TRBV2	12	CASIGTVGEQYF	TGTGCCAGCATAGGAACAGTGGGGGAGCAGTACTTC
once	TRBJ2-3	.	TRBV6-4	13	CASSTSSTDTQYF	TGTGCCAGCAGCACATCAAGCACAGATACGCAGTATTTT
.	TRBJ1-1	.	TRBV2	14	CASSGTDSNTEAFF	TGTGCCAGCAGTGGGACAGACTCGAACACTGAAGCTTTCTTT
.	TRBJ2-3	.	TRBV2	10	CARNTDTQYF	TGTGCCAGGAACACAGATACGCAGTATTTT
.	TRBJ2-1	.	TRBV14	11	CASSAWNEQFF	TGTGCCAGCAGCGCCTGGAATGAGCAGTTCTTC
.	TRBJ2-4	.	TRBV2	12	CASVGAKNIQYF	TGTGCCAGCGTAGGAGCCAAAAACATTCAGTACTTC
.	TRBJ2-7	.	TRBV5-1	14	CASSYLERPYEQYF	TGCGCCAGCAGTTACCTAGAACGACCCTACGAGCAGTACTTC
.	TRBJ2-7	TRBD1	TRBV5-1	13	CASSLEGAYEQYF	TGCGCCAGCAGCTTGGAGGGGGCGTACGAGCAGTACTTC
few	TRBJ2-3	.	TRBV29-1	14	CSVDGLPSTDTQYF	TGCAGCGTTGATGGGCTACCCAGCACAGATACGCAGTATTTT
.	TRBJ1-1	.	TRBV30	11	CAWSANPEAFF	TGTGCCTGGAGTGCTAATCCTGAAGCTTTCTTT
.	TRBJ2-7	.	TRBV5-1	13	CASSQQSSYEQYF	TGCGCCAGCAGCCAGCAGAGCTCCTACGAGCAGTACTTC
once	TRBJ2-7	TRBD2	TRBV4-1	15	CASSQGTSVSYEQYF	TGCGCCAGCAGCCAAGGGACTAGCGTATCCTACGAGCAGTACTTC
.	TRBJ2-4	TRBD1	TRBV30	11	CAWDRGNIQYF	TGTGCCTGGGACAGGGGTAACATTCAGTACTTC
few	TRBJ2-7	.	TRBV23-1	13	CASSPGTAYEQYF	TGCGCCAGCAGTCCGGGGACGGCCTACGAGCAGTACTTC
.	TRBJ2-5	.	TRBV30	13	CAWIGPTLETQYF	TGTGCCTGGATAGGGCCCACCCTGGAGACCCAGTACTTC
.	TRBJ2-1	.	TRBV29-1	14	CSVVGGGTYNEQFF	TGCAGCGTCGTAGGGGGAGGGACCTACAATGAGCAGTTCTTC
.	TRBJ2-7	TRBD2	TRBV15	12	CATSLRGGEQYF	TGTGCCACCAGCTTACGGGGGGGCGAGCAGTACTTC
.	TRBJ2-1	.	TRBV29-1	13	CSAVGSSYNEQFF	TGCAGCGCCGTAGGGAGCTCCTACAATGAGCAGTTCTTC
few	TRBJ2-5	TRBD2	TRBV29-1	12	CSVLAAEETQYF	TGCAGCGTTCTAGCGGCCGAAGAGACCCAGTACTTC
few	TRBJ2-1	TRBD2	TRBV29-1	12	CSISGRGNEQFF	TGCAGCATTAGCGGGAGGGGAAATGAGCAGTTCTTC
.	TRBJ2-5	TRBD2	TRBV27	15	CASKQTSGSGETQYF	TGTGCCAGCAAACAGACTAGCGGGAGTGGGGAGACCCAGTACTTC
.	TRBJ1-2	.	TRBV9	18	CASSADQFSGSLVYGYTF	TGTGCCAGCAGTGCCGACCAATTTTCCGGGTCCCTAGTCTATGGCTACACCTTC
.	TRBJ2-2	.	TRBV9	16	CASSFLEATNTGELFF	TGTGCCAGCAGCTTTCTCGAGGCCACGAACACCGGGGAGCTGTTTTTT
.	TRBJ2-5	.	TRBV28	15	CASSLGRGSQETQYF	TGTGCCAGCAGTTTGGGTAGGGGGTCGCAAGAGACCCAGTACTTC
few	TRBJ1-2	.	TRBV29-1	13	CSVEGGADYGYTF	TGCAGCGTTGAAGGCGGCGCGGACTATGGCTACACCTTC
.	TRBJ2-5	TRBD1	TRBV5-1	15	CASSVDRGWQETQYF	TGCGCCAGCAGCGTCGACAGGGGGTGGCAAGAGACCCAGTACTTC
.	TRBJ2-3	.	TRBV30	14	CAWRGGSSTDTQYF	TGTGCCTGGAGAGGGGGGTCCAGCACAGATACGCAGTATTTT
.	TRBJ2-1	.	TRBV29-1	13	CSVVSAVGNEQFF	TGCAGCGTTGTATCCGCAGTAGGCAATGAGCAGTTCTTC
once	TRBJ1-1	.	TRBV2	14	CASSVGGLNTEAFF	TGTGCCAGCAGTGTGGGCGGGTTGAACACTGAAGCTTTCTTT
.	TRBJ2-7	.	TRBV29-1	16	CSVEAGMGARPYEQYF	TGCAGCGTTGAAGCCGGCATGGGGGCTAGGCCCTACGAGCAGTACTTC
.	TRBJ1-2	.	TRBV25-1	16	CASSARRGSRVYGYTF	TGTGCCAGCAGTGCCCGGCGGGGGTCCCGCGTCTATGGCTACACCTTC
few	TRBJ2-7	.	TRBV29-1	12	CSVDGGFHEQYF	TGCAGCGTTGACGGCGGCTTTCACGAGCAGTACTTC
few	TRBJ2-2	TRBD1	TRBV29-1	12	CSAGQGAGELFF	TGCAGCGCTGGACAGGGAGCCGGGGAGCTGTTTTTT
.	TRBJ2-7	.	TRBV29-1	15	CSHTPVGIRPYEQYF	TGCAGCCATACCCCAGTGGGCATCCGGCCCTACGAGCAGTACTTC
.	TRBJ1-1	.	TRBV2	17	CASSELGGAGSNTEAFF	TGTGCCAGCAGTGAGCTAGGAGGGGCCGGGTCGAACACTGAAGCTTTCTTT
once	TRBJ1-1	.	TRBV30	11	CAWSFGTEAFF	TGTGCCTGGAGTTTTGGGACTGAAGCTTTCTTT
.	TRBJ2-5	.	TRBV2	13	CASSPPGRETQYF	TGTGCCAGCAGTCCCCCCGGCCGGGAGACCCAGTACTTC
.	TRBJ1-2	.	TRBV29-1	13	CSVQTGSNYGYTF	TGCAGCGTCCAAACCGGCTCTAACTATGGCTACACCTTC
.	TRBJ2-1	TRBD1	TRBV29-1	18	CSVRGSTRQGNHLTEQFF	TGCAGCGTTCGAGGGAGTACGAGACAGGGAAATCATCTAACGGAGCAGTTCTTC
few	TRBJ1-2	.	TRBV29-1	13	CSVDGSVKSDYTF	TGCAGCGTTGACGGAAGCGTGAAGTCTGACTACACCTTC
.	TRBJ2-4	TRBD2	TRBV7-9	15	CASSQLTSEVDIQYF	TGTGCCAGCAGCCAGCTCACTAGCGAGGTAGACATTCAGTACTTC
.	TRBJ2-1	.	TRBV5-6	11	CASRSNNEQFF	TGTGCCAGCAGATCAAACAATGAGCAGTTCTTC
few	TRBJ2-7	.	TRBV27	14	CASSPARRGGEQYF	TGTGCCAGCAGTCCCGCCCGAAGGGGGGGAGAGCAGTACTTC
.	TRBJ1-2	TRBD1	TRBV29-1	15	CSVDAGTGVSYGYTF	TGCAGCGTTGATGCCGGGACAGGGGTATCCTATGGCTACACCTTC
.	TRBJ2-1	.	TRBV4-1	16	CASSQDSFETDNEQFF	TGCGCCAGCAGCCAAGACTCTTTCGAGACTGACAATGAGCAGTTCTTC
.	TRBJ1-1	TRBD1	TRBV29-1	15	CSVARQGWVNTEAFF	TGCAGCGTCGCCCGACAGGGGTGGGTTAACACTGAAGCTTTCTTT
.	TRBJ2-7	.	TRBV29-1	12	CSVSLGSHEQYF	TGCAGCGTGTCCCTTGGGTCCCACGAGCAGTACTTC
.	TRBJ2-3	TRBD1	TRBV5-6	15	CASSFGTGGLDTQYF	TGTGCCAGCAGCTTCGGGACAGGGGGATTAGATACGCAGTATTTT
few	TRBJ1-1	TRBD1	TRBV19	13	CASGDRGYTEAFF	TGTGCCAGCGGGGACAGGGGGTACACTGAAGCTTTCTTT